This T cell receptor beta chain came from a study of cytomegalovirus exposure and HLA in healthy donors. PCR was performed using 60 Vbeta and 13 Jbeta primers. Clones were sequenced by immunoSEQ multiplex PCR, and TCRdb holds only the in-frame ones, with some missing. The table lists 200,000 to 250,000 clones, 80% to 85% of them singletons, with around 2.7% in the top ten. Regarding this clone: A junction boundary mismatches the germline segment, possibly from a read error.

Donors sampled were nominally healthy, though unrecorded immune exposures were likely. The length of the CDR3 is 17 residues. Per the germline V gene, CDR1 is SEHNR and CDR2 is FQNEAQ (reference sequence). The sample taken for sequencing was PBMCs. This chain uses TRBV7-9 with TRBJ1-4, with D possibly being TRBD1 (6 bases). The clonotype comes from a woman between 40 and 50 years old in good health and CMV-seronegative. This chain's CDR3 is CSSSLEAGAMTNEKLFF. DNA of the CDR3: TGTTCCAGCAGCTTAGAGGCGGGGGCGATGACTAATGAAAAACTGTTTTTT.